Each of the 23 T cell receptor beta chains below was sequenced from the same sample in a study of beta chain features in type 1 diabetes. cDNA synthesis used the whole RNA isolate, giving expressed TCRB sequences. Assay: immunoSEQ multiplex PCR; the TCRdb copy retains only in-frame clones and omits some. The table has around 500,000 clones, about an eighth seen once. The sample consisted of naive CD4+ T cells from blood. The receptors were gathered from a woman aged 18-35 years in good health.

With respect to this clone: The same CDR3 arises from other DNA sequences in this sample as well. The chain uses TRBV30 and TRBJ2-5; TRBD2 matches at 11 bases. CDR3 length: 17 residues. Germline values: CDR1 GTSNPN, CDR2 SVGIG (reference sequence). With 0 bases clipped from V and 5 bases from J, the junction kept 11 bases outside the gene matches. CDR3 region: CAWSVRRTSGSGETQYF. In DNA, the CDR3 is TGTGCCTGGAGTGTTAGACGAACTAGCGGGAGTGGGGAGACCCAGTACTTC.

The V and J genes are TRBV2 and TRBJ2-6; perhaps TRBD1 as D (6 bases). This CDR3 region has 15 residues. Germline loops: CDR1 SNHLY, CDR2 FYNNEI. V was shortened by 8 bases and J by 1 base, with 12 bases between the two germline ends. The CDR3 is CASGQGKSGANVLTF. For the CDR3, the DNA is TGTGCCAGCGGGCAGGGGAAGTCTGGGGCCAACGTCCTGACTTTC.

In its sample, this clone was seen a few times. CDR3: CASSGSNTDTQYF. The DNA for the CDR3 is TGTGCCAGCAGCGGATCTAACACAGATACGCAGTATTTT. This chain joins TRBV9 and TRBJ2-3; D unclear. The CDR3 runs to 13 residues. Germline V lookup: CDR1 SGDLS, CDR2 YYNGEE. V was shortened by 3 bases and J by 2 bases, with 7 bases between the two germline ends.

This clone showed up just a few times. Other DNA variants within this sample encode the same CDR3. The chain employs TRBV5-1 and TRBJ2-5; D not certain. The CDR3 length is 13 residues. Trimming cost V 0 bases and J 1 base, with 4 bases left between them. Germline V gives CDR1 SGHRS, CDR2 YFSETQ. The CDR3 DNA reads as TGCGCCAGCAGCTTGGGGAGCCAAGAGACCCAGTACTTC. It yields the protein CASSLGSQETQYF.

This clone was detected only a few times. V and J are TRBV7-9 and TRBJ2-7, with D perhaps matching TRBD2 (6 bases). Germline assignment: CDR1 SEHNR and CDR2 FQNEAQ (reference sequence). V shed 5 bases and J shed 0 bases, with 17 bases lying between them. The CDR3 sequence is 16 residues long. CDR3 sequence (DNA): TGTGCCAGCAGCAGAAATTCACTAGCCGACTCCTACGAGCAGTACTTC. Translating gives CASSRNSLADSYEQYF.

V and J are TRBV4-1 and TRBJ2-5; 7 bases fit TRBD1. V was clipped by 4 bases and J by 1 base; unmatched bases: 6. This CDR3 contains 15 residues. From germline, CDR1 is MGHRA and CDR2 YSYEKL. CDR3 coding DNA: TGCGCCAGCAGCCGACGACAGGGCACCCAAGAGACCCAGTACTTC. Its translation: CASSRRQGTQETQYF.

There are a few counts of this clone. This chain joins TRBV9 and TRBJ2-1; TRBD1 agrees at 9 bases. This CDR3 has 15 amino acids. Germline CDR1 reads SGDLS; CDR2 reads YYNGEE. The V segment lost 0 bases and the J segment 8 bases; nucleotides outside the gene matches: 6. The CDR3: CASSVGGTGWDEQFF. For the CDR3, the DNA is TGTGCCAGCAGCGTAGGTGGGACAGGGTGGGATGAGCAGTTCTTC.

This clone has only a few counts. The chain couples TRBV6-6 to TRBJ2-6; no firm D call. This CDR3 comprises 16 residues. Germline CDR1 and CDR2: MNHNY and SVGAGI (reference sequence). Trimming cost V 5 bases and J 0 bases, with 11 bases left between them. The CDR3 protein is CASSPIMPSGANVLTF. CDR3 sequence (DNA): TGTGCCAGCAGTCCCATCATGCCCTCTGGGGCCAACGTCCTGACTTTC.

In its sample, this clone was seen a few times. V usage is TRBV28 and J usage is TRBJ2-1; a weak D match, TRBD2 (5 bases). Germline lookup yields CDR1 MDHEN and CDR2 SYDVKM. The V end lost 2 bases, the J end lost 7 bases, and 12 bases lay between the germline ends. The CDR3 is 14 residues long. CDR3 DNA: TGTGCCAGCAGTTTACTGGGCTCGGGGAATGAGCAGTTCTTC. Translation: CASSLLGSGNEQFF.

The CDR3, as DNA: TGTGCCAGCTTTTCCCTCTCCTACAATGAGCAGTTCTTC. This gives the protein CASFSLSYNEQFF. The rearrangement joins TRBV6-1 to TRBJ2-1; D is ambiguous. This CDR3 spans 13 amino acids. CDR1 is MNHNS and CDR2 is SASEGT in the germline V gene. V was trimmed by 8 bases and J by 0 bases, leaving 8 bases between them.

This clone came up a few times. The chain combines TRBV18 with TRBJ2-1; 11 nucleotides match TRBD1. Looked up from germline, CDR1 is KGHSH and CDR2 is LQKENI. The CDR3 runs 16 residues. J gave up 4 bases and V 4 bases, and 6 bases lay outside the gene matches. The chain's CDR3 is CASSLSGTGGYNEQFF. In nucleotides, the CDR3 is TGTGCCAGCTCACTCTCCGGGACAGGGGGATACAATGAGCAGTTCTTC.

This clone was recorded a few times. Distinct nucleotide sequences in the sample also encode this CDR3. The chain has TRBV7-2 and TRBJ1-5, with a weak D call TRBD1 (5 bases). The V and J ends lost 0 bases and 7 bases respectively, with 7 bases between them. CDR1 and CDR2 (germline): SGHTA, FQGNSA. This CDR3 contains 13 residues. CDR3 coding DNA: TGTGCCAGCAGCTTAGCTGGGGGACAGCCCCAGCATTTT. The encoded protein is CASSLAGGQPQHF.

This clone was seen a handful of times. The V call is TRBV19, the J call TRBJ2-5; no firm D call. CDR1 LNHDA and CDR2 SQIVND come from the germline V gene (reference sequence). The CDR3 sequence is 13 residues long. Trimming left V 5 bases short and J 2 bases short, with 9 bases between. The CDR3: CASSSGSQETQYF. The CDR3 nucleotides read TGTGCCAGTAGTTCCGGGTCTCAAGAGACCCAGTACTTC.

This clone was detected a few times. The J gene is TRBJ1-2, the V gene TRBV9, with 9 bases fitting TRBD1. CDR1 is SGDLS, CDR2 YYNGEE, per germline. This CDR3 spans 14 amino acids. J lost 5 bases, V lost 2 bases, and 4 bases had no gene match. CDR3 nucleotides: TGTGCCAGCAGCGTGGGACAGGGATGGTATGGCTACACCTTC. Its translation is CASSVGQGWYGYTF.

The gene calls are TRBV7-2 and TRBJ1-5; unclear D gene. In germline, CDR1 is SGHTA, CDR2 FQGNSA. This CDR3 spans 13 amino acids. Trimming removed 5 bases from V and 2 bases from J, with 7 bases in between. DNA for the CDR3: TGTGCCAGCAGCCCGTGGGGCAATCAGCCCCAGCATTTT. It translates to CASSPWGNQPQHF.

The genes are TRBV7-2 and TRBJ2-7, with D unresolved. V lost 5 bases and J lost 0, with 11 bases in between. Germline values: CDR1 SGHTA, CDR2 FQGNSA. The CDR3 runs 14 residues. In DNA form, the CDR3 reads TGTGCCAGCAGCCAAGAGTTGCTCTCCTACGAGCAGTACGTC. This encodes CASSQELLSYEQYV.

The chain is built from TRBV30 and TRBJ2-5, with a weak D call TRBD2 (5 bases). V shed 0 bases and J shed 6 bases, with 14 bases lying between them. CDR3 length: 14 amino acids. Germline lookup yields CDR1 GTSNPN and CDR2 SVGIG (reference sequence). The CDR3 DNA reads as TGTGCCTGGAGTGTCGGAGGAGACGGGAAGACCCAGTACTTC. Translating gives CAWSVGGDGKTQYF.

J is TRBJ2-3 and V is TRBV7-2; 11 positions match TRBD2. J lost 7 bases, V lost 1 base, and 4 bases had no gene match. The CDR3 is 15 amino acids. The germline gives CDR1 SGHTA, CDR2 FQGNSA. CDR3 region: CASSLGLAGNNTQYF. CDR3 sequence (DNA): TGTGCCAGCAGCTTAGGACTAGCGGGGAACAATACGCAGTATTTT.

Details on this clone: Distinct nucleotide sequences in the sample also encode this CDR3. V and J are TRBV19 and TRBJ2-1; D is uncertain. This CDR3 spans 15 amino acids. With 1 base removed from V and 0 bases from J, the gap between germline ends came to 7 bases. Germline V CDR1 and CDR2: LNHDA, SQIVND (reference sequence). Here the CDR3 reads CASSIGRSSYNEQFF. The CDR3 DNA sequence: TGTGCCAGTAGTATAGGAAGGAGCTCCTACAATGAGCAGTTCTTC.

This clone was seen only a few times. DNA of the CDR3: TGCAGTGCTAGAGATGAGCCCAGGCAGTACGTC. This translates into CSARDEPRQYV. The V gene is TRBV20-1, the J gene TRBJ2-7; no definite D call. This CDR3 comprises 11 residues. Germline V gene sequence: CDR1 DFQATT, CDR2 SNEGSKA (reference sequence). Trimming took off 0 bases at V and 9 bases at J, with 9 bases between the two ends.

The J gene is TRBJ2-7, the V gene TRBV7-9, with TRBD1 identical over 8 bases. The length of the CDR3 is 13 residues. After removal of 5 bases from V and 5 bases from J, the junction contained 5 bases not matched to a gene. CDR1 SEHNR and CDR2 FQNEAQ come from the germline V gene (reference sequence). For the CDR3, the DNA is TGTGCCAGCAGCCATGGACAGGGTGACGAGCAGTACTTC. It specifies CASSHGQGDEQYF. Drawing the rest from reference TRBV7-9 and TRBJ2-7, the complete variable domain is DTGVSQNPRHKITKRGQNVTFRCDPISEHNRLYWYRQTLGQGPEFLTYFQNEAQLEKSRLLSDRFSAERPKGSFSTLEIQRTEQGDSAMYLCASSHGQGDEQYFGPGTRLTVT.

This clone was seen more than once but under ten times. CDR3 nucleotides: TGTGCCAGCTCACCACGGGGTCAGCCCCAGCATTTT. It encodes CASSPRGQPQHF. The chain recombines TRBV18 with TRBJ1-5, with D unresolved. Between the trimmed V and J ends, which lost 1 base and 6 bases, there was a span of 4 bases. Germline-derived CDR1 and CDR2 are KGHSH and LQKENI. The CDR3 extends over 12 amino acids. Looking up the rest from reference TRBV18 and TRBJ1-5 gives the full variable domain: NAGVMQNPRHLVRRRGQEARLRCSPMKGHSHVYWYRQLPEEGLKFMVYLQKENIIDESGMPKERFSAEFPKEGPSILRIQQVVRGDSAAYFCASSPRGQPQHFGDGTRLSIL.

This rearrangement joins TRBV9 to TRBJ2-5; 10 nucleotides match TRBD2. Germline V gene lookup returns CDR1 SGDLS and CDR2 YYNGEE. The CDR3 spans 14 residues. The J segment lost 4 bases and the V segment lost 4 bases, leaving 4 bases of the junction unmatched. DNA of the CDR3: TGTGCCAGCAGCATTCGACTAGCGGGAGAGACCCAGTACTTC. This sequence encodes CASSIRLAGETQYF.